Each of the 31 T cell receptor beta chains below was sequenced from the same sample in a study of OX40 agonist ivuxolimab in advanced cancers. TCRdb's copy holds only in-frame clones and misses some; the assay was immunoSEQ multiplex PCR. This sample carries some 100,000 clones, 84% of them seen once, and the ten largest clones take 1% to 1.3%. Sequenced material: CD4+ or CD8+ T cells sorted from blood, taken in a trial of the OX40 agonist ivuxolimab. Every receptor here comes from an adult with an advanced solid tumor such as melanoma, head and neck, liver or kidney cancer.

This chain joins TRBV7-2 and TRBJ1-2; no firm D call. There are 12 residues in the CDR3. Per germline, CDR1 SGHTA and CDR2 FQGNSA. V lost 2 bases, J lost 7 bases, and 8 bases lay in between. The CDR3 region has the DNA TGTGCCAGCAGCTTACCAGGCGCTGGCTACACCTTC. Translating it yields CASSLPGAGYTF.

Comments on this clone: Other DNA sequences in this sample translate to the same CDR3. This rearrangement joins TRBV4-3 to TRBJ2-5, with 7 bases identical to TRBD1. V lost 1 base and J lost 5; bases outside the gene matches: 4. The germline CDR1 and CDR2 sequences are LGHNA and YSLEER. The CDR3 totals 14 residues. The CDR3 coding sequence is TGCGCCAGCAGCCAAGGACAGGGTCGGGAGACCCAGTACTTC. Its protein is CASSQGQGRETQYF.

This chain joins TRBV19 and TRBJ1-1; D is possibly TRBD1 (6 bases). In germline, CDR1 is LNHDA, CDR2 SQIVND (reference sequence). V was pared by 1 base and J by 9 bases, with 12 bases between. The length of the CDR3 is 13 residues. The CDR3 is CASSIAVDRQAFF. DNA of the CDR3: TGTGCCAGTAGTATAGCGGTTGACAGGCAAGCTTTCTTT.

This chain joins TRBV5-4 and TRBJ2-2; 9 nucleotides line up with TRBD2. The CDR3 covers 17 residues. Germline V gives CDR1 SGHNT, CDR2 YYREEE (reference sequence). V dropped 1 base and J dropped 1; count of bases not matched to a gene: 5. CDR3 DNA sequence: TGTGCCAGCAGCTTGCGGCGGGGGGGCGTGAACACCGGGGAGCTGTTTTTT. Translation: CASSLRRGGVNTGELFF.

The chain joins TRBV9 to TRBJ1-5, with TRBD1 matching over 8 bases. V shed 3 bases and J 6 bases; nucleotides not matched to a gene: 8. The CDR3 extends over 15 amino acids. Germline V gene lookup returns CDR1 SGDLS and CDR2 YYNGEE. The CDR3 DNA follows: TGTGCCAGCAGCGCGACAGGGGACAGTCCTCAGCCCCAGCATTTT. It yields the protein CASSATGDSPQPQHF.

CDR3 DNA sequence: TGTGCCAGCAGCTTAATCGCACAGGGACTAGCGACAGATACGCAGTATTTT. Protein product: CASSLIAQGLATDTQYF. The V call is TRBV7-8, the J call TRBJ2-3; 10 bases are a match to TRBD2. The CDR3 has 17 amino acids. The ends lost 2 bases at V and 3 bases at J; junction bases unmatched: 8. In germline, CDR1 is SGHVS, CDR2 FQNEAQ.

This clone is a singleton in its sample. This chain links TRBV6-5 with TRBJ2-1; 9 bases are shared with TRBD1. Per germline, CDR1 MNHEY and CDR2 SVGAGI. The CDR3 is 15 amino acids. With 0 bases clipped from V and 7 bases from J, the junction kept 4 bases outside the gene matches. CDR3 DNA sequence: TGTGCCAGCAGTTACTCCGGGACAGGGAAAAATGAGCAGTTCTTC. As protein: CASSYSGTGKNEQFF.

The chain employs TRBV19 and TRBJ1-5, with 8 positions matching TRBD1. Germline V gene lookup returns CDR1 LNHDA and CDR2 SQIVND (reference sequence). The CDR3 covers 16 residues. The J segment lost 7 bases and the V segment lost 0 bases, leaving 8 bases of the junction unmatched. The CDR3: CASSIDPNRGSQPQHF. DNA for the CDR3: TGTGCCAGTAGTATAGATCCCAACAGGGGGAGCCAGCCCCAGCATTTT.

The V gene is TRBV30, the J gene TRBJ1-4; D might be TRBD1 (5 bases). Per germline, CDR1 GTSNPN and CDR2 SVGIG (reference sequence). Trimming took off 0 bases at V and 8 bases at J, with 13 bases between the two ends. The CDR3 runs to 14 residues. The CDR3 DNA sequence: TGTGCCTGGAGTGTACGGGGGATAAACGAAAAACTGTTTTTT. This codes for CAWSVRGINEKLFF.

The chain is built from TRBV18 and TRBJ2-2; 8 bases are shared with TRBD2. With V trimmed by 4 bases and J by 4 bases, 8 bases remained unmatched. The CDR3 contains 16 residues. Germline-derived CDR1 and CDR2 are KGHSH and LQKENI. CDR3 sequence reads: CASSRLGLAGTGELFF. The CDR3 DNA reads as TGTGCCAGCTCACGACTCGGACTAGCAGGCACCGGGGAGCTGTTTTTT.

The chain is built from TRBV5-6 and TRBJ1-1; D uncertain. V was shortened by 4 bases and J by 1 base, with 8 bases between the two germline ends. The CDR3 contains 13 residues. Germline V CDR1 and CDR2: SGHDT, YYEEEE. In nucleotides, the CDR3 is TGTGCCAGCAGCGGGAGGGAGAACACTGAAGCTTTCTTT. Amino acid sequence: CASSGRENTEAFF.

CDR3 sequence (DNA): TGTGCCAGCAGCCAGACCGCGAATAGCAATCAGCCCCAGCATTTT. Amino acids: CASSQTANSNQPQHF. The chain has TRBV6-1 and TRBJ1-5; unclear D gene. Trimming left V 6 bases short and J 0 bases short, with 12 bases between. The length of the CDR3 is 15 residues. Germline CDR1 is MNHNS and CDR2 is SASEGT.

The chain links TRBV2 to TRBJ1-2; TRBD1 matches 8 bases. The CDR3 is 15 amino acids. Per the germline V gene, CDR1 is SNHLY and CDR2 is FYNNEI. J lost 2 bases, V lost 6 bases, and 8 bases had no gene match. The CDR3 loop reads CASRPGQGLNYGYTF. The CDR3 DNA follows: TGTGCCAGCAGGCCCGGACAGGGTTTAAACTATGGCTACACCTTC. The full variable domain, with the rest looked up from reference TRBV2 and TRBJ1-2, is EPEVTQTPSHQVTQMGQEVILRCVPISNHLYFYWYRQILGQKVEFLVSFYNNEISEKSEIFDDQFSVERPDGSNFTLKIRSTKLEDSAMYFCASRPGQGLNYGYTFGSGTRLTVV.

This clone has a single count. This chain links TRBV14 with TRBJ2-5, with 8 bases identical to TRBD1. The CDR3 totals 15 residues. Germline CDR1 is SGHDN and CDR2 is FVKESK. Losses at the gene ends were 6 bases for V and 0 bases for J; bases not matched to a gene: 6. In DNA, the CDR3 is TGTGCCAGCAGACGGGACAGGACTCACCAAGAGACCCAGTACTTC. This sequence encodes CASRRDRTHQETQYF.

The chain is built from TRBV5-4 and TRBJ2-2; 7 bases line up with TRBD1. V lost 3 bases to trimming and J lost 5 bases; unmatched junction nucleotides: 4. CDR1 SGHNT and CDR2 YYREEE come from the germline V gene (reference sequence). The CDR3 is 14 residues long. The CDR3 is CASSWGQQTGELFF. The CDR3 region has the DNA TGTGCCAGCAGCTGGGGACAGCAGACCGGGGAGCTGTTTTTT. Together with reference TRBV5-4 and TRBJ2-2, the CDR3 gives the full variable domain: ETGVTQSPTHLIKTRGQQVTLRCSSQSGHNTVSWYQQALGQGPQFIFQYYREEENGRGNFPPRFSGLQFPNYSSELNVNALELDDSALYLCASSWGQQTGELFFGEGSRLTVL.

V gene TRBV7-2 combines with J gene TRBJ2-3; 8 bases are a match to TRBD1. Germline assignment: CDR1 SGHTA and CDR2 FQGNSA. The CDR3 has 14 residues. With 3 bases clipped from V and 9 bases from J, the junction kept 8 bases outside the gene matches. DNA for the CDR3: TGTGCCAGCAGCTTGGACAGGGCGTCGAACACGCAGTATTTT. Encoded protein: CASSLDRASNTQYF. Variable domain in full (rest from reference TRBV7-2 and TRBJ2-3): GAGVSQSPSNKVTEKGKDVELRCDPISGHTALYWYRQSLGQGLEFLIYFQGNSAPDKSGLPSDRFSAERTGGSVSTLTIQRTQQEDSAVYLCASSLDRASNTQYFGPGTRLTVL.

This clone was counted a single time. This chain joins TRBV7-2 and TRBJ2-6, with unresolved D. Trimming took 0 bases from V and 3 from J, leaving 6 bases between them. Germline V CDR1 and CDR2: SGHTA, FQGNSA. This CDR3 contains 15 residues. The CDR3 loop is CASSLALDGANVLTF. For the CDR3, the DNA is TGTGCCAGCAGCTTAGCCCTAGATGGGGCCAACGTCCTGACTTTC.

This rearrangement joins TRBV6-1 to TRBJ2-5; TRBD2 might be the D (5 bases). Deletions cut 4 bases from V and 5 bases from J, with 17 bases between. Germline V CDR1 and CDR2: MNHNS, SASEGT. CDR3 length equals 15 residues. The CDR3 nucleotides are TGTGCCAGCAGTGTTGATTGGCGGGTCGGCGAGACCCAGTACTTC. The encoded protein is CASSVDWRVGETQYF.

V gene TRBV28 combines with J gene TRBJ2-5; unclear D gene. Germline-derived CDR1 and CDR2 are MDHEN and SYDVKM. The CDR3 covers 11 residues. V was clipped by 2 bases and J by 5 bases, with 3 bases between them. CDR3 residues: CASSLSETQYF. The CDR3 nucleotides are TGTGCCAGCAGTTTAAGTGAGACCCAGTACTTC.

The chain links TRBV6-1 to TRBJ2-7; TRBD1 matches 9 bases. The germline V gene has CDR1 MNHNS and CDR2 SASEGT. The CDR3 consists of 13 residues. With 6 bases clipped from V and 7 bases from J, the junction kept 7 bases outside the gene matches. This chain's CDR3 is CASSRDRVYEQYF. CDR3 in DNA: TGTGCCAGCAGCCGGGACAGGGTTTATGAGCAGTACTTC.

The V gene is TRBV7-2, the J gene TRBJ1-5; D is possibly TRBD1 (5 bases). CDR3 length: 15 residues. V lost 1 base, J lost 4 bases, and 11 bases lay in between. Germline CDR1 and CDR2: SGHTA and FQGNSA. CDR3 sequence reads: CASSLDADSNQPQHF. The CDR3 DNA sequence: TGTGCCAGCAGCTTAGATGCCGACAGTAATCAGCCCCAGCATTTT.

This clone was seen only once. This chain uses TRBV27 with TRBJ2-7, with 9 bases fitting TRBD1. CDR1 is MNHEY, CDR2 SMNVEV, per germline (reference sequence). The CDR3 is 15 amino acids. V shed 7 bases, J shed 3 bases, and the junction held 10 bases outside the gene matches. DNA for the CDR3: TGTGCCAGCAAGCCACAGGGGGCCGGGGACTACGAGCAGTACTTC. Amino acid sequence: CASKPQGAGDYEQYF.

A few counts support this clone. The chain joins TRBV19 to TRBJ2-7; 7 bases fit TRBD1. Trimming took 1 base from V and 3 from J; bases not matched to a gene: 6. The CDR3 has 15 amino acids. CDR1 is LNHDA, CDR2 SQIVND, per germline (reference sequence). This CDR3 reads CASSIAGAGGYEQYF. CDR3 DNA: TGTGCCAGTAGTATAGCTGGGGCAGGGGGCTACGAGCAGTACTTC.

V usage is TRBV30 and J usage is TRBJ1-3, with unresolved D. The CDR3 extends over 14 amino acids. Germline values: CDR1 GTSNPN, CDR2 SVGIG (reference sequence). V dropped 0 bases and J dropped 1 base, with 7 bases sitting between them. CDR3: CAWSVLNSGNTIYF. The DNA of the CDR3 is TGTGCCTGGAGTGTATTGAATTCTGGAAACACCATATATTTT.

The CDR3 region has the DNA TGCGCCAGCAGCTTGGCCGACAGCTTGACCACTGAAGCTTTCTTT. Amino acids: CASSLADSLTTEAFF. This chain joins TRBV5-1 and TRBJ1-1; a weak D match, TRBD1 (5 bases). Trimming stripped 0 bases from V and 4 bases from J, with 13 bases between. This CDR3 has 15 residues. The germline V gene has CDR1 SGHRS and CDR2 YFSETQ.

The chain carries TRBV30 and TRBJ2-2, with 7 positions matching TRBD2. CDR1 GTSNPN and CDR2 SVGIG come from the germline V gene (reference sequence). The CDR3 has 13 residues. Trimming cost V 2 bases and J 3 bases; bases outside gene matches: 0. The CDR3 region has the DNA TGTGCCTGGAGTCGGGGGGACACCGGGGAGCTGTTTTTT. Translating gives CAWSRGDTGELFF.

This chain joins TRBV19 and TRBJ2-7, with D hard to call. Trimming removed 5 bases at V and 0 bases at J, with 8 bases between. The germline V gene has CDR1 LNHDA and CDR2 SQIVND (reference sequence). The CDR3 loop spans 13 amino acids. CDR3 protein: CASSENFSYEQYF. In nucleotides, the CDR3 is TGTGCCAGTAGTGAAAATTTCTCCTACGAGCAGTACTTC. Complete variable domain (other parts from reference TRBV19 and TRBJ2-7): DGGITQSPKYLFRKEGQNVTLSCEQNLNHDAMYWYRQDPGQGLRLIYYSQIVNDFQKGDIAEGYSVSREKKESFPLTVTSAQKNPTAFYLCASSENFSYEQYFGPGTRLTVT.

About this clone itself: Within the sample, other DNA sequences also encode this same CDR3. The J gene is TRBJ1-5, the V gene TRBV15; D remains unclear. Germline CDR1 is LNHNV and CDR2 is YYDKDF (reference sequence). With 1 base removed from V and 3 bases from J, the gap between germline ends came to 7 bases. CDR3 size: 14 residues. Here the CDR3 reads CATSRGDPNQPQHF. CDR3 DNA sequence: TGTGCCACCAGCAGAGGTGATCCCAATCAGCCCCAGCATTTT. Looking up the rest from reference TRBV15 and TRBJ1-5 gives the full variable domain: DAMVIQNPRYQVTQFGKPVTLSCSQTLNHNVMYWYQQKSSQAPKLLFHYYDKDFNNEADTPDNFQSRRPNTSFCFLDIRSPGLGDTAMYLCATSRGDPNQPQHFGDGTRLSIL.

This chain links TRBV12-5 with TRBJ1-2; 8 nucleotides agree with TRBD1. This CDR3 region has 14 residues. Germline V gene sequence: CDR1 LGHNT, CDR2 FRNRAP. J was trimmed by 6 bases and V by 6 bases; bases with no gene match: 9. CDR3 DNA: TGTGCTAGTGGATCCGGACAGGGCAGACATGGCTACACCTTC. Its translation: CASGSGQGRHGYTF. The full variable domain, with the rest looked up from reference TRBV12-5 and TRBJ1-2, is DARVTQTPRHKVTEMGQEVTMRCQPILGHNTVFWYRQTMMQGLELLAYFRNRAPLDDSGMPKDRFSAEMPDATLATLKIQPSEPRDSAVYFCASGSGQGRHGYTFGSGTRLTVV.

This clone showed up just once. V gene TRBV28 combines with J gene TRBJ2-5; 8 nucleotides align to TRBD2. The CDR3 totals 13 residues. CDR1 is MDHEN and CDR2 is SYDVKM in the germline V gene. The trim removed 10 bases at V and 4 bases at J, leaving 8 bases unmatched. DNA for the CDR3: TGTGCCATCGCGGGGGGATTAGGAGAGACCCAGTACTTC. Amino acid sequence: CAIAGGLGETQYF.

The V gene is TRBV7-2, the J gene TRBJ1-1, with D perhaps TRBD1 (5 bases). The CDR3 is 15 residues long. CDR1 and CDR2 (germline): SGHTA, FQGNSA. V lost 1 base to trimming and J lost 0 bases, with 9 bases between them. The CDR3 bases are TGTGCCAGCAGCTTAGGGGCGGGGCTGAACACTGAAGCTTTCTTT. This codes for CASSLGAGLNTEAFF.